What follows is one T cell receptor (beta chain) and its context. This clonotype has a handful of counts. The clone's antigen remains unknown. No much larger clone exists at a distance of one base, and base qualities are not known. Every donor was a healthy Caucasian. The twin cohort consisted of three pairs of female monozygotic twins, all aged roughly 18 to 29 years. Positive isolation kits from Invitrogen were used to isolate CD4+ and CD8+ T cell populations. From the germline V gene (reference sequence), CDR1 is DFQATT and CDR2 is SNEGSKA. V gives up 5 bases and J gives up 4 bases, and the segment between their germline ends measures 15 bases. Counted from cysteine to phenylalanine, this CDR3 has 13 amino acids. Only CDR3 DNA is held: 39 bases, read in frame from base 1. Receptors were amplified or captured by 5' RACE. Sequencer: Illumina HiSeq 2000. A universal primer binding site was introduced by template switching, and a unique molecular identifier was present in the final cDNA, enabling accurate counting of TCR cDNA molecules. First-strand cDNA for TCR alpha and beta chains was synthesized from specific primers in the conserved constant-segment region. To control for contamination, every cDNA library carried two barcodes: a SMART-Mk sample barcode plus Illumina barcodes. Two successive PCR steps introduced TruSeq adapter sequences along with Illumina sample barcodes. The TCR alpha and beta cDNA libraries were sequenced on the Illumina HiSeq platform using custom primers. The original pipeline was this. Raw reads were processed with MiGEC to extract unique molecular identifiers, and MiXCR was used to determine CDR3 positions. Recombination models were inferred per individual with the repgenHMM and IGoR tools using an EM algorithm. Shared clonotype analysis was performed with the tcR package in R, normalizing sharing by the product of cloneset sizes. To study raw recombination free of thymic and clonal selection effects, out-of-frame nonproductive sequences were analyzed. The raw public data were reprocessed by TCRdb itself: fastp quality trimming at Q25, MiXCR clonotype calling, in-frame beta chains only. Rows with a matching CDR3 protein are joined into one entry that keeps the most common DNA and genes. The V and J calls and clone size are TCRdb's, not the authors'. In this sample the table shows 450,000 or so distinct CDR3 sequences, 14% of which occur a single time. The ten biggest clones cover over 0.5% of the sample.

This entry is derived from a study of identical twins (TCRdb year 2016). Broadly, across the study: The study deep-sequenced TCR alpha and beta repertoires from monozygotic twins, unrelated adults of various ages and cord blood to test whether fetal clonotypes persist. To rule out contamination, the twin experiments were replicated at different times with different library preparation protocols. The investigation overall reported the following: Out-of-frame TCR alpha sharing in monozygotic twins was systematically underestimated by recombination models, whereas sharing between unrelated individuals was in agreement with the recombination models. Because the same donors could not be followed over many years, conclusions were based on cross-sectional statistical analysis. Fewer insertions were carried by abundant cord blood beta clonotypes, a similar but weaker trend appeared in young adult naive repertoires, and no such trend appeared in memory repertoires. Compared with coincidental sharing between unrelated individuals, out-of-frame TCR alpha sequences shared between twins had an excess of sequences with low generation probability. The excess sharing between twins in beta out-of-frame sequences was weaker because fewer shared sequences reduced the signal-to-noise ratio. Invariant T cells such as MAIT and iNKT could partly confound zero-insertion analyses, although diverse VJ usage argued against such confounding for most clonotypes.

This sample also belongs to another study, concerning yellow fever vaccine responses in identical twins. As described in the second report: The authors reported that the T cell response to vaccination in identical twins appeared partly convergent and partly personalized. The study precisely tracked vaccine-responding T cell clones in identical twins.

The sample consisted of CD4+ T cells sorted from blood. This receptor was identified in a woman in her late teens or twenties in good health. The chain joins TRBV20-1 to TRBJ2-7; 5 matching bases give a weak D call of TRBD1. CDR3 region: CSARTPTTYEQYF. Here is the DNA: TGCAGTGCTCGGACACCTACAACGTACGAGCAGTACTTC.